Listed below are T cell receptor beta chains from one sample, sequenced in a study of CD8+CD57+ T cells in acquired aplastic anemia. Using its own MiXCR run on the reads, TCRdb lists one record per CDR3 protein. The data contain approximately 200,000 distinct CDR3 sequences, roughly half of them singletons. The sequenced sample was sorted CD4+, CD8+, or CD8+CD57+ T cells (not recorded which) from PBMCs. The receptor set was obtained from a human donor in good health, serving as a control. The CDR3 runs from the conserved cysteine through the conserved F or W. The D gene is left open where the match is weak. Only part of the rows carry a size: once, few, many, or a class if the clone is expanded.

j_gene | d_gene | abundance | v_gene | CDR3aa | CDR3nt
TRBJ1-2 | - | - | TRBV7-6 | CASSLGQGDYGYTF | TGTGCCAGCAGCTTGGGTCAGGGAGACTATGGCTACACCTTC
TRBJ1-5 | - | few | TRBV12-3/TRBV12-4 | CASSYTVRAGPQHF | TGTGCCAGCAGTTACACGGTCAGGGCAGGGCCCCAGCATTTT
TRBJ1-5 | TRBD1 | many | TRBV6-5 | CASSASRVQGAHSNQPQHF | TGTGCCAGCAGTGCCTCTCGGGTACAGGGGGCCCATAGCAATCAGCCCCAGCATTTT
TRBJ1-1 | - | many | TRBV10-3 | CAISEGYRASNTEAFF | TGTGCCATCAGTGAGGGCTACAGGGCATCGAACACTGAAGCTTTCTTT
TRBJ2-7 | - | many | TRBV6-6 | CASRTSDGTYEQYF | TGTGCCAGTCGTACTTCGGACGGAACCTACGAGCAGTACTTC
TRBJ2-7 | TRBD1 | - | TRBV19 | CASSIGGTGTEQYF | TGTGCCAGTAGTATAGGGGGGACAGGGACCGAGCAGTACTTC
TRBJ1-2 | TRBD1 | many | TRBV4-3 | CASSQDNAGQGYRGYTF | TGCGCCAGCAGCCAAGACAATGCGGGACAGGGTTATCGTGGCTACACCTTC
TRBJ1-5 | - | many | TRBV19 | CASSGVSTGGGNQPQHF | TGTGCCAGTAGTGGGGTATCAACAGGCGGCGGGAATCAGCCCCAGCATTTT
TRBJ1-1 | - | - | TRBV2 | CASSVANTEAFF | TGTGCCAGCAGTGTTGCGAACACTGAAGCTTTCTTT
TRBJ1-5 | - | many | TRBV4-1 | CASSQDLGQAAPHQPQHF | TGCGCCAGCAGCCAAGATCTGGGCCAGGCCGCTCCGCATCAGCCCCAGCATTTT
TRBJ1-2 | TRBD1 | - | TRBV29-1 | CSVERQGWGNYGYTF | TGCAGCGTTGAAAGACAGGGGTGGGGTAACTATGGCTACACCTTC
TRBJ1-2 | - | - | TRBV7-2 | CASSHPGSGYTF | TGTGCCAGCAGCCATCCCGGTTCTGGCTACACCTTC
TRBJ2-4 | - | - | TRBV6-4 | CASSDASGQIKNIQYF | TGTGCCAGCAGTGACGCTTCAGGACAGATTAAAAACATTCAGTACTTC
TRBJ2-3 | TRBD2 | many | TRBV6-2/TRBV6-3 | CASSTGLAGDTQYF | TGTGCCAGCAGCACGGGACTAGCGGGGGATACGCAGTATTTT
TRBJ1-1 | - | - | TRBV19 | CASRTSATDTEAFF | TGTGCCAGTAGGACCAGTGCAACGGACACTGAAGCTTTCTTT
TRBJ1-2 | TRBD1 | many | TRBV12-3/TRBV12-4 | CASSLSTGAYTF | TGTGCCAGCAGTTTATCGACAGGGGCCTACACCTTC
TRBJ1-4 | - | - | TRBV19 | CASSRQTATNEKLFF | TGTGCCAGTAGTAGACAAACAGCAACTAATGAAAAACTGTTTTTT
TRBJ2-5 | - | - | TRBV7-4 | CASSPPDKKGETQYF | TGTGCCAGTAGTCCACCAGACAAAAAGGGAGAGACCCAGTACTTC
TRBJ1-2 | - | many | TRBV7-8 | CASSLGPVYGYTF | TGTGCCAGCAGCTTAGGACCGGTCTATGGCTACACCTTC
TRBJ1-4 | - | many | TRBV11-2 | CASSFSATNEKLFF | TGTGCCAGCAGCTTCTCCGCAACTAATGAAAAACTGTTTTTT
TRBJ2-7 | TRBD1 | - | TRBV10-2 | CASNAGTGLNEQYF | TGCGCCAGCAACGCCGGGACAGGGTTAAACGAGCAGTACTTC
TRBJ1-1 | - | - | TRBV7-9 | CASSLVGRHQFYTEAFF | TGTGCCAGCAGCTTAGTAGGCAGGCATCAGTTCTACACTGAAGCCTTCTTT
TRBJ1-3 | TRBD1 | many | TRBV7-7 | CASSLRLGQGHTIYF | TGTGCTAGCAGCTTAAGGCTGGGACAGGGACACACCATATATTTT
TRBJ2-7 | - | - | TRBV7-9 | CASSLLLWGRGFEQYF | TGTGCCAGCAGCTTATTATTATGGGGCAGGGGATTTGAGCAGTACTTC
TRBJ2-1 | TRBD2 | many | TRBV28 | CASTIYSGDNEQFF | TGTGCCAGCACCATATATAGCGGGGACAATGAGCAGTTCTTC
TRBJ2-6 | TRBD1 | - | TRBV7-3 | CASSRHPPGQGAKEANVLTF | TGTGCCAGCAGCCGCCACCCTCCGGGACAGGGGGCGAAGGAGGCCAACGTCCTGACTTTC
TRBJ2-3 | - | many | TRBV9 | CASSVGRDPRGTQYF | TGTGCCAGCAGCGTAGGCCGGGACCCCCGAGGTACGCAGTATTTT
TRBJ1-2 | TRBD1 | many | TRBV2 | CASNEGGGSGYTF | TGTGCCAGCAACGAGGGAGGGGGCTCTGGCTACACCTTC
TRBJ1-1 | - | few | TRBV29-1 | CSLRLGTEAFF | TGCAGCTTGAGGTTGGGCACTGAAGCTTTCTTT
TRBJ2-7 | TRBD2 | - | TRBV5-4 | CASSQDLRAGGYEQYF | TGTGCCAGCAGCCAAGATCTACGCGCGGGGGGTTACGAGCAGTACTTC
TRBJ2-2 | - | many | TRBV7-6 | CASSLGAAQNAGELFF | TGTGCCAGCAGCTTAGGGGCGGCCCAAAACGCCGGGGAGCTGTTTTTT
TRBJ2-1 | TRBD2 | - | TRBV7-2 | CASSSPSGGADTQFF | TGTGCCAGCAGCTCCCCTAGCGGGGGGGCGGATACGCAGTTCTTC
TRBJ1-2 | TRBD1 | - | TRBV20-1 | CSASGTGAYGYTF | TGCAGTGCCTCCGGGACAGGCGCCTATGGCTACACCTTC
TRBJ1-1 | - | many | TRBV10-3 | CAIMGQFGSTEAFF | TGTGCCATCATGGGACAATTCGGGAGCACTGAAGCTTTCTTT
TRBJ2-5 | - | - | TRBV18 | CASSPPALAETQYF | TGTGCCAGCTCACCACCCGCCCTAGCAGAGACCCAGTACTTC